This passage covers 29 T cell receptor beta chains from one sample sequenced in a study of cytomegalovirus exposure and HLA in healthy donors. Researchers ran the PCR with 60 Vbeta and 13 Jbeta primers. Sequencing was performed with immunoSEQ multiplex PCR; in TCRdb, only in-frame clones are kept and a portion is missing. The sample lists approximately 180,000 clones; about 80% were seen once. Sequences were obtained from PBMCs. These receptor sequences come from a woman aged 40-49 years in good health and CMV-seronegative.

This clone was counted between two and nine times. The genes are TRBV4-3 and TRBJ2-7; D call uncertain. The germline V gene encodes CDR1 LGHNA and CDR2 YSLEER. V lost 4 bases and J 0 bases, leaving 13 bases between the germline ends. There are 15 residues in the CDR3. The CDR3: CASSRFYLSSYEQYF. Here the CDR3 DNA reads TGCGCCAGCAGCCGATTCTACTTAAGCTCCTACGAGCAGTACTTC.

The CDR3 DNA sequence: TGTGCCTCGTACACGTATCCAGGGGACAGGACCAACTATGGCTACACCTTC. It codes for CASYTYPGDRTNYGYTF. V is TRBV19 and J is TRBJ1-2; 8 bases agree with TRBD1. In germline, CDR1 is LNHDA, CDR2 SQIVND (reference sequence). V lost 11 bases, J lost 2 bases, and 19 bases stayed unmatched. The length of the CDR3 is 17 residues.

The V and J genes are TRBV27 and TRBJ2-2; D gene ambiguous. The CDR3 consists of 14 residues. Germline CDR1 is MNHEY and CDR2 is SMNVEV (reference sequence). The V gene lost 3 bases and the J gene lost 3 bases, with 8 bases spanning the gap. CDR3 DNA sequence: TGTGCCAGCAGTTTCTACTCGTACACCGGGGAGCTGTTTTTT. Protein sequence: CASSFYSYTGELFF.

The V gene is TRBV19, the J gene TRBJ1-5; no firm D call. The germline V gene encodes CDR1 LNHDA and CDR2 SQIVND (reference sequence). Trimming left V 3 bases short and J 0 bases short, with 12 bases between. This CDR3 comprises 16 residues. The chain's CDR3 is CASSMVRGNSNQPQHF. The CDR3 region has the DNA TGTGCCAGTAGTATGGTCCGGGGAAATAGCAATCAGCCCCAGCATTTT.

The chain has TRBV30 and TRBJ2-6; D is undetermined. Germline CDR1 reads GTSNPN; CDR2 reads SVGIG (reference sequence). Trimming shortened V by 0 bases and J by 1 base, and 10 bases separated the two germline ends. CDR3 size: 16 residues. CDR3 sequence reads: CAWSVGQPSGANVLTF. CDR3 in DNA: TGTGCCTGGAGTGTTGGCCAACCTTCTGGGGCCAACGTCCTGACTTTC.

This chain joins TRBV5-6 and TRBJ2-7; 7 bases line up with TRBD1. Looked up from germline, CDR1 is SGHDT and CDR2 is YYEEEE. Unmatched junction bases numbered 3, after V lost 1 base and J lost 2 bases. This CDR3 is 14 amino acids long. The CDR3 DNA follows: TGTGCCAGCAGCTTGCTACAGGGGACCTACGAGCAGTACTTC. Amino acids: CASSLLQGTYEQYF.

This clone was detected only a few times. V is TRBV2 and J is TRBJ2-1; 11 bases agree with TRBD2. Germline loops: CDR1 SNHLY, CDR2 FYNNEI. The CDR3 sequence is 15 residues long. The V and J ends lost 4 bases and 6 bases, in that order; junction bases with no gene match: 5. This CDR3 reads CASSALAGEGNEQFF. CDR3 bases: TGTGCCAGCAGTGCACTAGCGGGAGAAGGCAATGAGCAGTTCTTC.

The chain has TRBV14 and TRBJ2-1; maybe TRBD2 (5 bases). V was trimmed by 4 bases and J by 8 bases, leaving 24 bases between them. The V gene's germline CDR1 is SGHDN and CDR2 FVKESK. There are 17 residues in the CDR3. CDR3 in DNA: TGTGCCAGCAGCCGCCCCTTGGACTCTCCCCAACGCGATGAGCAGTTCTTC. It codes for CASSRPLDSPQRDEQFF.

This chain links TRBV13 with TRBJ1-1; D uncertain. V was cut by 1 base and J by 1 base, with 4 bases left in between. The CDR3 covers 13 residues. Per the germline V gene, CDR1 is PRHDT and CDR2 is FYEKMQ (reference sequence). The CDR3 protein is CASSLAGNTEAFF. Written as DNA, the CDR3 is TGTGCCAGCAGCTTAGCAGGGAACACTGAAGCTTTCTTT.

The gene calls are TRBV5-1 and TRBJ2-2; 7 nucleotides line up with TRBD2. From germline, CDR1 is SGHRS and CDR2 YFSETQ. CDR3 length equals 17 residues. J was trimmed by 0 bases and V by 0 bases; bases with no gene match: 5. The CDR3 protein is CASSLVMLAANTGELFF. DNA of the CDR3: TGCGCCAGCAGCTTGGTTATGCTAGCGGCGAACACCGGGGAGCTGTTTTTT.

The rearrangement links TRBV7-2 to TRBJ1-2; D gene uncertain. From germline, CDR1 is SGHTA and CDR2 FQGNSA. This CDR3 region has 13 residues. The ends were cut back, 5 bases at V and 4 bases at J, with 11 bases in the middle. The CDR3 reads CASSPERSYGYTF. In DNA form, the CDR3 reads TGTGCCAGCAGCCCGGAGCGGAGCTATGGCTACACCTTC.

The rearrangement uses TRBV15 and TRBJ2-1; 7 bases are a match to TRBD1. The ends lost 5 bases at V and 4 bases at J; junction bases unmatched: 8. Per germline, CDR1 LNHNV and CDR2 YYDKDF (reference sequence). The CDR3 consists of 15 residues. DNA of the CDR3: TGTGCCACCAGCTTTCTGACAGGGACGTACAATGAGCAGTTCTTC. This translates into CATSFLTGTYNEQFF.

For the CDR3, the DNA is TGTGCCAGCAGCGCCCCCAGCGGGGGCGGGAGTACGCAGTATTTT. Its translation is CASSAPSGGGSTQYF. This sequence joins TRBV9 and TRBJ2-3; 8 nucleotides align to TRBD2. Germline values: CDR1 SGDLS, CDR2 YYNGEE. The ends lost 3 bases at V and 8 bases at J; junction bases unmatched: 11. This CDR3 contains 15 residues.

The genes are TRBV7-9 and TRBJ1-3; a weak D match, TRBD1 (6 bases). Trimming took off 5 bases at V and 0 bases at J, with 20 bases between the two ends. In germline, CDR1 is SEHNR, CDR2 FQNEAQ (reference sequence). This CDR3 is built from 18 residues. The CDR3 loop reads CASSLPRTARLSGNTIYF. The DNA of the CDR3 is TGTGCCAGCAGCCTACCCCGGACAGCTCGTCTCTCTGGAAACACCATATATTTT.

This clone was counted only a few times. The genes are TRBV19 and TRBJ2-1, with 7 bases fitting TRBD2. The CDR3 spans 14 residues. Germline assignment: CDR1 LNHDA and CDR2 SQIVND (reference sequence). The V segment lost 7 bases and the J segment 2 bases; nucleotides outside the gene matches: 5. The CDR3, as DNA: TGTGCCAGTATGACTAGCCGTGCCTACAATGAGCAGTTCTTC. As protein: CASMTSRAYNEQFF.

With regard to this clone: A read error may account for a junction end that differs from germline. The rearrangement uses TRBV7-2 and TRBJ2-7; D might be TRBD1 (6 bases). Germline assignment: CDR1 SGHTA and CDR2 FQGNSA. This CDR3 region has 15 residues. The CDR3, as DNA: TGTGCCGGCAGCTTAGTCGGACAGAGCTCCTACGAGCAGTACTTC. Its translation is CAGSLVGQSSYEQYF.

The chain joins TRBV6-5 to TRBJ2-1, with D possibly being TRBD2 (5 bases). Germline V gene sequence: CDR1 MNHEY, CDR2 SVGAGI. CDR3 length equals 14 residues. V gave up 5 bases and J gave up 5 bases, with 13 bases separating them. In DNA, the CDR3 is TGTGCCAGCAGTCCCGGACTTGGCCACAATGAGCAGTTCTTC. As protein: CASSPGLGHNEQFF.

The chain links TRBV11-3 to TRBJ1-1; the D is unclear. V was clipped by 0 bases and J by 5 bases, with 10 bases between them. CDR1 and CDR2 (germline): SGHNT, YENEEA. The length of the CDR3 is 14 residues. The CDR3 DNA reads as TGTGCCAGCAGCTTAGAGGTACAGATGACTGAAGCTTTCTTT. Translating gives CASSLEVQMTEAFF.

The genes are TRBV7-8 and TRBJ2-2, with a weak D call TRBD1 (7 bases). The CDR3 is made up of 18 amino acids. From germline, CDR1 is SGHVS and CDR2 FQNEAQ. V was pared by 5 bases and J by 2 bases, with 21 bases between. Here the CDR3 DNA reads TGTGCCAGCAGCCTCCGATCTACGACAGGGACTAACACCGGGGAGCTGTTTTTT. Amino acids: CASSLRSTTGTNTGELFF.

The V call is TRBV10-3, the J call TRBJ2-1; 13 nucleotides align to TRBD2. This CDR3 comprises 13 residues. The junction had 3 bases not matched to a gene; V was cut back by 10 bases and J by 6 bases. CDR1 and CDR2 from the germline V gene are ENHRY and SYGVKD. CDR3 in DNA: TGTGCCACCGGACTAGCGGGAGCCAATGAGCAGTTCTTC. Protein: CATGLAGANEQFF.

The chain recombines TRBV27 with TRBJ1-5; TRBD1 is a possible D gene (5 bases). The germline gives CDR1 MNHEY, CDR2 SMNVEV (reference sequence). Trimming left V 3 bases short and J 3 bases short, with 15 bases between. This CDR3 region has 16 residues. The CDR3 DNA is TGTGCCAGCAGTTTGTGGCAGGGAGGGCTCAATCAGCCCCAGCATTTT. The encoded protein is CASSLWQGGLNQPQHF.

CDR3: CASTTTGSLNTEAFF. The CDR3 DNA reads TGCGCCAGCACCACTACAGGGTCGCTGAACACTGAAGCTTTCTTT. The V and J genes are TRBV5-1 and TRBJ1-1, with D perhaps matching TRBD1 (6 bases). The CDR3 consists of 15 residues. Germline values: CDR1 SGHRS, CDR2 YFSETQ. V gave up 6 bases and J gave up 0 bases, with 15 bases separating them. Combining the CDR3 with reference TRBV5-1 and TRBJ1-1 gives the whole variable domain KAGVTQTPRYLIKTRGQQVTLSCSPISGHRSVSWYQQTPGQGLQFLFEYFSETQRNKGNFPGRFSGRQFSNSRSEMNVSTLELGDSALYLCASTTTGSLNTEAFFGQGTRLTVV.

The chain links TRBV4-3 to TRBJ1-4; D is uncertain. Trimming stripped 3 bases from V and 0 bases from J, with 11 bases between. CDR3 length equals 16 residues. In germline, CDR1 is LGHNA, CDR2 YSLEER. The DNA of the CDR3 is TGCGCCAGCAGCCAGTGGTCGGGGACAACTAATGAAAAACTGTTTTTT. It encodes CASSQWSGTTNEKLFF.

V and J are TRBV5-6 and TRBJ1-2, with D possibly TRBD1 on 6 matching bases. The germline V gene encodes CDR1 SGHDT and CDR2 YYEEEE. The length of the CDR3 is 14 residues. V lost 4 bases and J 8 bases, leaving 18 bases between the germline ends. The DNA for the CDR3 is TGTGCCAGCAGCGACACGGTGGGGGCAGCGGGCTACACCTTC. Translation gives CASSDTVGAAGYTF.

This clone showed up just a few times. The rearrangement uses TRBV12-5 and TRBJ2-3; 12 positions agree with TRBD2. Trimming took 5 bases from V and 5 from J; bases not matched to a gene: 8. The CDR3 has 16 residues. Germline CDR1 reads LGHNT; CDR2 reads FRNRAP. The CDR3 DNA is TGTGCTAGTGGTCTTAGACTAGCGGGAGCGGTAGATACGCAGTATTTT. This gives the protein CASGLRLAGAVDTQYF.

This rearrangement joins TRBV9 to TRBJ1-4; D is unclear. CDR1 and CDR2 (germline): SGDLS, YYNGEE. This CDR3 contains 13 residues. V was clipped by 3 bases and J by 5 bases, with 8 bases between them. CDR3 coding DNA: TGTGCCAGCAGCGGAGATCCCAATGAAAAACTGTTTTTT. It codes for CASSGDPNEKLFF.

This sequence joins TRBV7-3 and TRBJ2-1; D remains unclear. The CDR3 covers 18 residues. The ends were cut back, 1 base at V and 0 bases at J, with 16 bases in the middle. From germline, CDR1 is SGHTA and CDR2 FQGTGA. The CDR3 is CASSLSGSGSISYNEQFF. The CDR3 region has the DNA TGTGCCAGCAGCTTAAGCGGTTCCGGCAGCATCTCCTACAATGAGCAGTTCTTC.

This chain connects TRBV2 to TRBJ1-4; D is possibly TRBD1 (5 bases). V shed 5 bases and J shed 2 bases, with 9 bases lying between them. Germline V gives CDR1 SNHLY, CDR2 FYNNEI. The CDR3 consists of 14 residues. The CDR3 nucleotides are TGTGCCAGCAGTCGTCAGGGCACTAATGAAAAACTGTTTTTT. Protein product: CASSRQGTNEKLFF.

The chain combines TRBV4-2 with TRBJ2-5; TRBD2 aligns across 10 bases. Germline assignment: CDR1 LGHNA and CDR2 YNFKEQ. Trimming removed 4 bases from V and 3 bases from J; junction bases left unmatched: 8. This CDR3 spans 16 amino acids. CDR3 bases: TGTGCCAGCAGCCCAGAGCGGGAGGGCCCTGAAGAGACCCAGTACTTC. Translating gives CASSPEREGPEETQYF.